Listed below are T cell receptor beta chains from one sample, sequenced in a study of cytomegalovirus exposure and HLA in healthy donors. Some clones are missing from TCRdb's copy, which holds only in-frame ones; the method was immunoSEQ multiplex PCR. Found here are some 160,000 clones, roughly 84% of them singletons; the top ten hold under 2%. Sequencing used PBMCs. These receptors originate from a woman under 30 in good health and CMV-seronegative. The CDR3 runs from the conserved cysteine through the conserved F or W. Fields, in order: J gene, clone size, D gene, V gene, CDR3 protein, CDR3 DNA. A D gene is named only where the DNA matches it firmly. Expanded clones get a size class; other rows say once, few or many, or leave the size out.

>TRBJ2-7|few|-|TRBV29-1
CSVEDDLSYEQYF
TGCAGCGTTGAAGACGACTTGTCCTACGAGCAGTACTTC
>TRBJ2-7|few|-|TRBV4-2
CASSQDRGALEQYF
TGTGCCAGCAGCCAAGATCGGGGGGCGCTTGAGCAGTACTTC
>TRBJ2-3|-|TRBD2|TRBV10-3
CAIPSGGGKGADTQYF
TGTGCCATCCCAAGCGGGGGTGGAAAGGGCGCAGATACGCAGTATTTT
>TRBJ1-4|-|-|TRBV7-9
CASSLSGMATNEKLFF
TGTGCCAGCAGCTTATCGGGAATGGCAACTAATGAAAAACTGTTTTTT
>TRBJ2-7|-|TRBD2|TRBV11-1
CASSLLAGGYEQYF
TGTGCCAGCAGCTTACTAGCGGGGGGTTACGAGCAGTACTTC
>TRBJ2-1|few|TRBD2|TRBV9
CASSTLAGGLGWNEQFF
TGTGCCAGCAGCACCTTAGCGGGGGGGTTGGGTTGGAATGAGCAGTTCTTC
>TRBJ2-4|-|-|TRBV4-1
CASSQGGGPKNSQYF
TGCGCCAGCAGCCAAGGCGGGGGCCCCAAAAACAGTCAGTACTTC
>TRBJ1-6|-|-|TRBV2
CASGEQGENSPLHF
TGTGCCAGCGGGGAACAGGGTGAGAATTCACCCCTCCACTTT
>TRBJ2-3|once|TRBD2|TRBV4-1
CASSHSALGRGAVFHTDTQYF
TGCGCCAGCAGCCATTCAGCCCTTGGGCGGGGGGCCGTATTCCACACAGATACGCAGTATTTT
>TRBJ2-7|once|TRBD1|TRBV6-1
CASSVRQGTSYEQYF
TGTGCCAGCAGTGTCAGACAGGGGACCTCCTACGAGCAGTACTTC
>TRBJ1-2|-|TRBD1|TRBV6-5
CASSARTGGDYGYTF
TGTGCCAGCAGTGCTAGGACAGGGGGGGACTATGGCTACACCTTC
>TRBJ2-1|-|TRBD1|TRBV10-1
CASSESGQGYYNEQFF
TGCGCCAGCAGTGAGTCGGGACAGGGTTACTACAATGAGCAGTTCTTC
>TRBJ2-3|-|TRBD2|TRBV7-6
CASSLRGGGTSTDTQYF
TGTGCCAGCAGCTTAAGGGGCGGGGGAACTAGCACAGATACGCAGTATTTT
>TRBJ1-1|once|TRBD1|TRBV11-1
CASSSPTGYTEAFF
TGTGCCAGCAGCTCCCCGACAGGGTACACTGAAGCTTTCTTT
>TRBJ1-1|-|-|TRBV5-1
CASSSLGGTTEAFF
TGCGCCAGCAGCTCGCTCGGGGGGACCACTGAAGCTTTCTTT
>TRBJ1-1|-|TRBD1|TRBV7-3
CASSLDRDTEAFF
TGTGCCAGCAGCTTAGACAGGGACACTGAAGCTTTCTTT
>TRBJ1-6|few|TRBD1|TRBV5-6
CASSPMTGSSVNSPLHF
TGTGCCAGCAGCCCAATGACAGGGAGTTCCGTTAATTCACCCCTCCACTTT
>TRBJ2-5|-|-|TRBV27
CASKRGSGETQYF
TGTGCCAGCAAGAGGGGGTCGGGTGAGACCCAGTACTTC
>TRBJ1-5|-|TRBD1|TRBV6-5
CASRGTARGNQPQHF
TGTGCCAGCAGAGGGACAGCGCGTGGCAATCAGCCCCAGCATTTT
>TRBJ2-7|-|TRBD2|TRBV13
CASSRTSVEDEQYF
TGTGCCAGCAGCCGGACTAGCGTCGAAGACGAGCAGTACTTC
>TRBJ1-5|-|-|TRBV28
CASREGQPQHF
TGTGCCAGCCGGGAGGGTCAGCCCCAGCATTTT
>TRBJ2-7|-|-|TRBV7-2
CASSSRGYEQYF
TGTGCCAGCAGCTCCCGGGGCTACGAGCAGTACTTC
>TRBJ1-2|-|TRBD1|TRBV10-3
CAISVGTGASGYGYTF
TGTGCCATCAGTGTTGGGACAGGGGCGTCGGGCTATGGCTACACCTTC
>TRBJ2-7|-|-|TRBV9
CASSASGDVYEQYF
TGTGCCAGCAGCGCTTCAGGGGACGTCTACGAGCAGTACTTC
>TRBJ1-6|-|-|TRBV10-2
CASSDGPRVGSPLHF
TGCGCCAGCAGTGATGGCCCCAGGGTTGGTTCACCCCTCCACTTT
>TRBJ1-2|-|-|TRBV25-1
CASSGGVLKGYTF
TGTGCCAGCAGTGGCGGGGTTCTGAAAGGCTACACCTTC
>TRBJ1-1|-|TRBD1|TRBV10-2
CASRGQRMNTEAFF
TGCGCCAGCAGGGGACAGCGTATGAACACTGAAGCTTTCTTT
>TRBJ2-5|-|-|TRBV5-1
CASSLVANQETQYF
TGCGCCAGCAGCTTGGTAGCTAACCAAGAGACCCAGTACTTC
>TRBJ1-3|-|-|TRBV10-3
CAISDIGNTIYF
TGTGCCATCAGTGACATTGGAAACACCATATATTTT
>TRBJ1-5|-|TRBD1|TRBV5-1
CASSLEGASNQPQHF
TGCGCCAGCAGCTTGGAGGGGGCCAGCAATCAGCCCCAGCATTTT
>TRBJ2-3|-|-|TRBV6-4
CASSESGDTDTQYF
TGTGCCAGCAGTGAGTCGGGGGACACAGATACGCAGTATTTT
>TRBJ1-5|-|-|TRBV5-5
CASSPVGVEQPQHF
TGTGCCAGCAGCCCGGTAGGGGTGGAGCAGCCCCAGCATTTT
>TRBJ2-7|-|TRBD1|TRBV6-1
CASNRQGIDEQYF
TGTGCCAGCAATCGACAGGGGATAGACGAGCAGTACTTC
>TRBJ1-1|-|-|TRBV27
CASSLSRGGTEAFF
TGTGCCAGCAGTTTATCGAGGGGGGGCACTGAAGCTTTCTTT
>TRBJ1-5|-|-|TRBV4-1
CASSRGMQGKNNQPQHF
TGCGCCAGCAGCCGGGGGATGCAGGGGAAAAACAATCAGCCCCAGCATTTT
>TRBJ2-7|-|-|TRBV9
CASSVVEGYEQYF
TGTGCCAGCAGCGTAGTTGAGGGATACGAGCAGTACTTC
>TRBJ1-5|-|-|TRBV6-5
CASSVDSMGPQHF
TGTGCCAGCAGTGTCGACAGCATGGGGCCCCAGCATTTT
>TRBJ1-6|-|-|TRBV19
CASSISTGTTTALHF
TGTGCCAGTAGTATCTCCACAGGTACAACGACGGCCCTCCACTTT